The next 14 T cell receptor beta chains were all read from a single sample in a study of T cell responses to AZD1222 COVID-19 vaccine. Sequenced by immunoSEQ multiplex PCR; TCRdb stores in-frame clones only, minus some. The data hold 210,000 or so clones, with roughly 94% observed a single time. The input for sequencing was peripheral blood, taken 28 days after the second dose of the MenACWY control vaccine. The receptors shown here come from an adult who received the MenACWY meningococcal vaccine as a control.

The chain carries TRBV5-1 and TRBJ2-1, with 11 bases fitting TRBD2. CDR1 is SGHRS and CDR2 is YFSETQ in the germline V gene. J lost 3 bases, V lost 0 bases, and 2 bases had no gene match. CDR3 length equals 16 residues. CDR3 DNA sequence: TGCGCCAGCAGCTTGGTCACTAGCGGGGGCTACAATGAGCAGTTCTTC. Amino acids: CASSLVTSGGYNEQFF. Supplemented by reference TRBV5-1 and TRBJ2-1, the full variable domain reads KAGVTQTPRYLIKTRGQQVTLSCSPISGHRSVSWYQQTPGQGLQFLFEYFSETQRNKGNFPGRFSGRQFSNSRSEMNVSTLELGDSALYLCASSLVTSGGYNEQFFGPGTRLTVL.

CDR3 DNA: TGTGCCAGCAGCTCAAACCGGGCCCGGGAGAAGTTCTTC. Amino acids: CASSSNRAREKFF. This rearrangement joins TRBV7-2 to TRBJ2-1; D is perhaps TRBD2 (6 bases). V was pared by 4 bases and J by 14 bases, with 18 bases between. This CDR3 region has 13 residues. Germline lookup yields CDR1 SGHTA and CDR2 FQGNSA.

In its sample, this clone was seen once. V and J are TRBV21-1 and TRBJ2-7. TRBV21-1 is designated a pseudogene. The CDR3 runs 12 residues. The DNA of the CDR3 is TGTGCCAGCAGCAAAGGGAACGGCGAGCAGTACTTC. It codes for CASSKGNGEQYF.

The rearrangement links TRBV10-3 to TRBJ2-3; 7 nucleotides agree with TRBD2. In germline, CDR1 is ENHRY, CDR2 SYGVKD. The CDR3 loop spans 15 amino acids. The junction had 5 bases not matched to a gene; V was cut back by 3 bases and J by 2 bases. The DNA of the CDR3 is TGTGCCATCAGTGAAGGGCTAGCGGACACAGATACGCAGTATTTT. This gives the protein CAISEGLADTDTQYF.

The CDR3 DNA reads as TGTGCCAGCAGTTTAGGACGGTACAATGAGCAGTTCTTC. Translation gives CASSLGRYNEQFF. This chain connects TRBV28 to TRBJ2-1; D unclear. The ends were cut back, 2 bases at V and 4 bases at J, with 6 bases in the middle. There are 13 residues in the CDR3. Germline CDR1 is MDHEN and CDR2 is SYDVKM.

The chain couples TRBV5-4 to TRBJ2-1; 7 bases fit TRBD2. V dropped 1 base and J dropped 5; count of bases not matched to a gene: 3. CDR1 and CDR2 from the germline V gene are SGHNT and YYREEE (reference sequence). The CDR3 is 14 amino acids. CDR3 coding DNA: TGTGCCAGCAGCTTGAGTCTAGCGGACAATGAGCAGTTCTTC. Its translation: CASSLSLADNEQFF. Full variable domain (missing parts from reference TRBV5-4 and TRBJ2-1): ETGVTQSPTHLIKTRGQQVTLRCSSQSGHNTVSWYQQALGQGPQFIFQYYREEENGRGNFPPRFSGLQFPNYSSELNVNALELDDSALYLCASSLSLADNEQFFGPGTRLTVL.

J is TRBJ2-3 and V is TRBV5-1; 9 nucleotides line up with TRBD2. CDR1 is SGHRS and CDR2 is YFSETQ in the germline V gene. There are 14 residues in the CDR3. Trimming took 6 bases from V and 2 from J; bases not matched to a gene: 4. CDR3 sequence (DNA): TGCGCCAGCAAAAGACTAGCGGTCACAGATACGCAGTATTTT. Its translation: CASKRLAVTDTQYF. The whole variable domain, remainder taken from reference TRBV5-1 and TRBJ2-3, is KAGVTQTPRYLIKTRGQQVTLSCSPISGHRSVSWYQQTPGQGLQFLFEYFSETQRNKGNFPGRFSGRQFSNSRSEMNVSTLELGDSALYLCASKRLAVTDTQYFGPGTRLTVL.

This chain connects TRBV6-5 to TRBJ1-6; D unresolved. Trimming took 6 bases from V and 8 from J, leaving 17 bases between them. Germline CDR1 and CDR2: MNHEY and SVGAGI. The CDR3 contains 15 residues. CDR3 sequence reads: CASRQGRIQDSPLHF. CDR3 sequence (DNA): TGTGCCAGCAGACAAGGACGGATCCAGGATTCACCCCTCCACTTT.

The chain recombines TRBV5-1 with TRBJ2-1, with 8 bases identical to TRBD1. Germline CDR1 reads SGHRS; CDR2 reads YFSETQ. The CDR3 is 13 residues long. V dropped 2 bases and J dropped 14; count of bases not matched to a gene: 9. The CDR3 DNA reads TGCGCCAGCAGCTTACCATCGGACAGGGCTAAGTTCTTC. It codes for CASSLPSDRAKFF.

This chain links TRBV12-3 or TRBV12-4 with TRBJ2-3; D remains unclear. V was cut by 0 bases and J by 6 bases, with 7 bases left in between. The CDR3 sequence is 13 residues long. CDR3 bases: TGTGCCAGCAGTTTAGCCCCAGCCGATACGCAGTATTTT. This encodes CASSLAPADTQYF.

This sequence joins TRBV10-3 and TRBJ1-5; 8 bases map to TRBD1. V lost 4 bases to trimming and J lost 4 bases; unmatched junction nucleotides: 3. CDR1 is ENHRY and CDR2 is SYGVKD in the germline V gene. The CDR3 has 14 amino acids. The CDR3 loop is CAISVTGGNQPQHF. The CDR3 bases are TGTGCCATCAGTGTTACAGGGGGTAATCAGCCCCAGCATTTT.

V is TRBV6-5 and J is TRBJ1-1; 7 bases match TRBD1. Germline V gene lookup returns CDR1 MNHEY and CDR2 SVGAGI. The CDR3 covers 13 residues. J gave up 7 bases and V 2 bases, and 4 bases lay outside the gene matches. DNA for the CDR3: TGTGCCAGCAGTTACGCCAGGGGGGGTGAAGCTTTCTTT. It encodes CASSYARGGEAFF.

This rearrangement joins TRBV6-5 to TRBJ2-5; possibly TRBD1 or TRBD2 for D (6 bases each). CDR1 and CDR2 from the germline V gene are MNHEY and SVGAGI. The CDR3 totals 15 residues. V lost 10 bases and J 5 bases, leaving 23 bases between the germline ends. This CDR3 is CAITRLSLGGETQYF. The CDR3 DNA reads TGTGCCATCACCAGATTAAGCTTGGGGGGCGAGACCCAGTACTTC.

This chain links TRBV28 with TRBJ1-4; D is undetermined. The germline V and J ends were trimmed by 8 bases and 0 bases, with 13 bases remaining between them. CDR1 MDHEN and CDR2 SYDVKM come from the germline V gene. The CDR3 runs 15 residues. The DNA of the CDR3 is TGTGCCAGCCAGCATGCCGCTTCAACTAATGAAAAACTGTTTTTT. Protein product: CASQHAASTNEKLFF.